These T cell receptor beta chains were read from a single sample in a study of blood T cell repertoires in COVID-19. Sequencing was performed with immunoSEQ multiplex PCR; in TCRdb, only in-frame clones are kept and a portion is missing. The sample holds 150,000 to 200,000 clones, roughly 88% seen once. Sequences were obtained from peripheral blood. Source of these receptors: a man between 60 and 75 years old who had recovered from COVID-19. Each CDR3 is given with its conserved first and last residue. The D gene is left open where the match is weak. The size of a clone is reported for some rows only, either as once, few or many, or as a class for expanded clones.

abundance	v_gene	d_gene	j_gene	CDR3nt	CDR3aa
.	TRBV6-5	TRBD1	TRBJ2-7	TGTGCCAGCAGTTACGCCTGGGACAGCAGGTACGAGCAGTACTTC	CASSYAWDSRYEQYF
.	TRBV7-9	TRBD1	TRBJ1-1	TGTGCCAGCAGCCCGGGGGACAGGAAGAACACTGAAGCTTTCTTT	CASSPGDRKNTEAFF
.	TRBV5-1	.	TRBJ1-4	TGCGCCAGCAGCTTGTCAGGGGTCGGGGAAAAACTGTTTTTT	CASSLSGVGEKLFF
.	TRBV7-3	TRBD2	TRBJ2-2	TGTGCCAGCAGCCAAGACTCCGGCGGGGGCACCGGGGAGCTGTTTTTT	CASSQDSGGGTGELFF
.	TRBV4-2	.	TRBJ1-6	TGTGCCAGCAGCCAAGAAGTCGTGGAGAAATATAATTCACCCCTCCACTTT	CASSQEVVEKYNSPLHF
.	TRBV7-2	.	TRBJ2-1	TGTGCCAGCAGCCCAGCCGGGACTTACAATGAGCAGTTCTTC	CASSPAGTYNEQFF
.	TRBV5-6	.	TRBJ2-7	TGTGCCAGCACCCTTTCTAGGAGCTACGAGCAGTACTTC	CASTLSRSYEQYF
once	TRBV7-2	TRBD1	TRBJ2-5	TGTGCCAGCAGCTTAGTTAGGGCAGGGGGCGACGGAGAGACCCAGTACTTC	CASSLVRAGGDGETQYF
.	TRBV21-1	.	TRBJ2-2	TGTGCCAGCAAGGGCAAAGAGGGCACCGGGGAGCTGTTTTTT	CASKGKEGTGELFF
.	TRBV10-3	TRBD1	TRBJ1-1	TGTGCCATCAGACCCGGGACAGACATTGAAGCTTTCTTT	CAIRPGTDIEAFF
once	TRBV19	.	TRBJ2-5	TGTGCCAGTAGGCGGTCCTATCATGGGAGAGAGACCCAGTACTTC	CASRRSYHGRETQYF
.	TRBV7-9	.	TRBJ1-1	TGTGCCAGCGTCCGCTCCGGGGGCACTGAAGCTTTCTTT	CASVRSGGTEAFF
.	TRBV9	.	TRBJ2-7	TGTGCCAGCAGCCGAACGGGACAAATATACGTCGAGCAGTACTTC	CASSRTGQIYVEQYF
.	TRBV7-9	TRBD1	TRBJ1-1	TGTGCCAGCAAATTCGACAGGGTGAACACTGAAGCTTTCTTT	CASKFDRVNTEAFF
.	TRBV5-1	.	TRBJ1-4	TGCGCCAGCAGCCCCGGACGGGACAATTATGAAAAACTGTTTTTT	CASSPGRDNYEKLFF
.	TRBV27	.	TRBJ1-2	TGTGCCAGCAGCTCCCTTCGGGGGACTAACTATGGCTACACCTTC	CASSSLRGTNYGYTF
.	TRBV10-3	TRBD1	TRBJ2-5	TGTGCCATCAGTGAAGGGACAGGGTATTTTGAGACCCAGTACTTC	CAISEGTGYFETQYF
.	TRBV6-1	.	TRBJ1-5	TGTGCCAGCAGTGAACGCGGGAGAGGGGTCCAGCATTTT	CASSERGRGVQHF
.	TRBV18	.	TRBJ1-3	TGTGCCAGCTCACCGTTGGAGGACCTTGGAAACACCATATATTTT	CASSPLEDLGNTIYF
.	TRBV4-3	TRBD2	TRBJ2-5	TGCGCCAGCAGCCAAGATCTAGGTAGCGGGGAAGAGACCCAGTACTTC	CASSQDLGSGEETQYF
.	TRBV10-3	.	TRBJ1-5	TGTGCCTCACATGCACAGGGAAATGATCAGCCCCAGCATTTT	CASHAQGNDQPQHF
.	TRBV27	.	TRBJ1-2	TGTGCCAGCAGTCCGCAGGGAATGTGGAATGGCTACACCTTC	CASSPQGMWNGYTF
.	TRBV15	.	TRBJ2-7	TGTGCCACCAGCAGAGAAACAGGGGAGGTGGGAGAGCAGTACTTC	CATSRETGEVGEQYF
.	TRBV11-3	.	TRBJ1-1	TGTGCCAGCAGCTTAGACAGGATGAACACTGAAGCTTTCTTT	CASSLDRMNTEAFF
once	TRBV7-9	TRBD1	TRBJ1-4	TGTGCCAGCAGCCCTCGTCCCGGGACAGGGGGCTCTGAAAAACTGTTTTTT	CASSPRPGTGGSEKLFF
.	TRBV4-3	TRBD1	TRBJ2-2	TGCGCCAGCAGCCAGACTTCCGGGACAGTCACCGGGGAGCTGTTTTTT	CASSQTSGTVTGELFF
.	TRBV5-1	.	TRBJ1-1	TGCGCCAGCAGCTTGGCCACGGGGGAGAACACTGAAGCTTTCTTT	CASSLATGENTEAFF
.	TRBV5-4	TRBD1	TRBJ2-1	TGTGCCAGCAGCAGATCAGGGGGCGCGGGGAATGAGCAGTTCTTC	CASSRSGGAGNEQFF
.	TRBV19	.	TRBJ2-5	TGTGCCAGTACCAATTCCGTAGGGGCGGTGGAGACCCAGTACTTC	CASTNSVGAVETQYF
.	TRBV3-1/TRBV3-2	.	TRBJ2-1	TGTGCCAGCAGCCAAGATCCAAGGCGGAGCTCCTACAATGAGCAGTTCTTC	CASSQDPRRSSYNEQFF
.	TRBV7-9	TRBD1	TRBJ1-4	TGTGCCAGCAGCTCGGGACAGGGGGCCCCAACGGGGCTGTTTTTT	CASSSGQGAPTGLFF